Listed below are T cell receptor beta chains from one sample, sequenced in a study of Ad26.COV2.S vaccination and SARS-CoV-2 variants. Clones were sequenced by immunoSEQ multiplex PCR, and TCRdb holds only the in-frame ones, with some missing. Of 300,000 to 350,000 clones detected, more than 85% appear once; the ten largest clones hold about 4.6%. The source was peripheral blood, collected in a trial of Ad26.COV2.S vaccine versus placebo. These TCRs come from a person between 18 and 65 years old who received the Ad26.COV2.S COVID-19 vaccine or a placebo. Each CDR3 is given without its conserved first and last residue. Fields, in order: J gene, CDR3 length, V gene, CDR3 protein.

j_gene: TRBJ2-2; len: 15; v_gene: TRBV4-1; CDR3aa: ASSHPDRAANTGELF
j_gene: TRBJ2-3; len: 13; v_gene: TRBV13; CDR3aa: ASSLSGRSSDTQY
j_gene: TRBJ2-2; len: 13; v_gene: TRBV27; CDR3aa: ASSFRGRNTGELF
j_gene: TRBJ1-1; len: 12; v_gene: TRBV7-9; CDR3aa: ASSLDRLGTEAF
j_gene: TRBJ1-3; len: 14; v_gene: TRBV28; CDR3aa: ASSSPLGATGNTIY
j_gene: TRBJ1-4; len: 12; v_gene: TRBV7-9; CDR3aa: ASSSRSANEKLF
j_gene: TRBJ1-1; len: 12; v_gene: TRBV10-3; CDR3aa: AISVTGLNTEAF
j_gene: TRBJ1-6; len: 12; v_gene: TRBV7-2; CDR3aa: ASSTRTGSSPLH
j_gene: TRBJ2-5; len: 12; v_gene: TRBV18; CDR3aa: ASSRGLLQETQY
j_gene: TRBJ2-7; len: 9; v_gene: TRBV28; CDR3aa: ASGGAYEQY
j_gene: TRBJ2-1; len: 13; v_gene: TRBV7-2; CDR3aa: ASSLESNSYNEQF
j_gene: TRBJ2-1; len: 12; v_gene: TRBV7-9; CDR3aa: ASRTSGSYNEQF
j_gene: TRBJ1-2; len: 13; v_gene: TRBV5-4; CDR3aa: ASSGGQGVRYGYT
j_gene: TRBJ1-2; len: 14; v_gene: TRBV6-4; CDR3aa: ASSEGGPGSNYGYT
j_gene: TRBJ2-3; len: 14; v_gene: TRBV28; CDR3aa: ASSTRTGGGTDTQY
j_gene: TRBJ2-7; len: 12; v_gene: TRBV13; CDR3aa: ASSYRDSPDEQY
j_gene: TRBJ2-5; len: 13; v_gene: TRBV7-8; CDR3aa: ASSMRGHVRETQY
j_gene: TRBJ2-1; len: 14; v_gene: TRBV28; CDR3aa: ASSLERTGVLNEQF
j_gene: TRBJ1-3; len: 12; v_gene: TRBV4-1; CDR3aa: ASSRPGQANTIY
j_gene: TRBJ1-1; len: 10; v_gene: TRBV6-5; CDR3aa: ASSRGRTEAF